This T cell receptor (beta chain) was observed in a study of blood T cell repertoires in COVID-19. Study in general: Acute-phase and convalescent COVID-19 samples originated in the United States, Italy and Spain.

Per the original data handling: Reference gene primer amplification gave nucleated cell count estimates. Here immunoSEQ multiplex PCR was the method, and the copy in TCRdb shows in-frame clones only, minus some. Clonal size and the V and J genes are those of that table, whereas D and trimming came from the DNA. The table includes some 530,000 clones, around 85% detected once. The CDR3 extends over 17 amino acids. The V gene end was trimmed by 0 bases and the J gene end by 5 bases; junction bases not matched to a gene: 12. Germline V gives CDR1 LGHNA, CDR2 YNFKEQ. The clonotype originates from a human donor in a cohort sampled during active COVID-19. J is TRBJ2-5 and V is TRBV4-2; 7 nucleotides match TRBD1. The sequencing input was peripheral blood. DNA for the CDR3: TGTGCCAGCAGCCAAGATGAGTTTGGGACAGAAGGGGAGACCCAGTACTTC. This codes for CASSQDEFGTEGETQYF.